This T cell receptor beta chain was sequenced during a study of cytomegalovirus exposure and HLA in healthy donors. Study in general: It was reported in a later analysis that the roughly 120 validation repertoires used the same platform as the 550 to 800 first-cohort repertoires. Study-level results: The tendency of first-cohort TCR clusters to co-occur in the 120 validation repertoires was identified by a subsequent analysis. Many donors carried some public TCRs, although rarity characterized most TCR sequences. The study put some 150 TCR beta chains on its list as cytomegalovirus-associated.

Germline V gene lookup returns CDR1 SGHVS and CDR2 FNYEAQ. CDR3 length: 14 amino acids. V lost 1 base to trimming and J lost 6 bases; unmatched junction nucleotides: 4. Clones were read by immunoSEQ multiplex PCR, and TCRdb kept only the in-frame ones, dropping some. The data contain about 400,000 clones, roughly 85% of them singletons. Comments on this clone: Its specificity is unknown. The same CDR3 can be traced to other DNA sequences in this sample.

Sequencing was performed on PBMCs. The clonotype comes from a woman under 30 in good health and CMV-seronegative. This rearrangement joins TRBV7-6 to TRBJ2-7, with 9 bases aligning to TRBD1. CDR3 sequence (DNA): TGTGCCAGCAGCTTAGGGACAGGGGTATCCGAGCAGTACTTC. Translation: CASSLGTGVSEQYF.